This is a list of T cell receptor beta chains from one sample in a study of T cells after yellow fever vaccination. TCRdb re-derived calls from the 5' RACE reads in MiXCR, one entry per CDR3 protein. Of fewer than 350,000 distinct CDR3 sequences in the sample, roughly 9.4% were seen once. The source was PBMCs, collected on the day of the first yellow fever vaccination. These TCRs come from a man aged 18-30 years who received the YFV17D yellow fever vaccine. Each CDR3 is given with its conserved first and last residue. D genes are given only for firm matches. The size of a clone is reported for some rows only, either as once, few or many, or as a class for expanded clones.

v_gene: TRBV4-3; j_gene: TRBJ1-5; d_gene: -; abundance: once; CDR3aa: CANSQDSGMGQPQHF; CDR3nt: TGCGCCAACAGCCAAGATTCGGGGATGGGGCAGCCCCAGCATTTT
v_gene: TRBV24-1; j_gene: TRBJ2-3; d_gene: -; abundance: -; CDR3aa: CATSDAGTDTQYF; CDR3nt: TGTGCCACCAGTGACGCAGGGACAGATACGCAGTATTTT
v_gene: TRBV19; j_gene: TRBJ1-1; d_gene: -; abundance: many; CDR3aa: CASRKTGRITEAFF; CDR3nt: TGTGCCAGTAGAAAGACCGGGCGGATCACTGAAGCTTTCTTT
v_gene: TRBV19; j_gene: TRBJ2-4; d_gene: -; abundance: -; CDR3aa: CASAQVKNIQYF; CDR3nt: TGTGCCAGTGCCCAGGTGAAAAACATTCAGTACTTC
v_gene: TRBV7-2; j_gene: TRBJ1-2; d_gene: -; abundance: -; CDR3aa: CASTETGKSYGYTF; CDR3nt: TGTGCCAGCACCGAGACAGGAAAGAGCTATGGCTACACCTTC
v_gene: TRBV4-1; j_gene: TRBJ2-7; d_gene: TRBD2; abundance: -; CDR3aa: CASRGLAGESSYEQYF; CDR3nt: TGCGCCAGCAGGGGACTAGCGGGGGAAAGCTCCTACGAGCAGTACTTC
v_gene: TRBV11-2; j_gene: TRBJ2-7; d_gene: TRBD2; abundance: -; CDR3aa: CASSFWTSGASYSYEQYF; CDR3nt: TGTGCCAGCAGCTTCTGGACTAGCGGGGCCTCCTATTCCTACGAGCAGTACTTC
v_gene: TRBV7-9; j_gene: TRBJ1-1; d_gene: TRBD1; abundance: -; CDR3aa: CASSSGTGIMNTEAFF; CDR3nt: TGTGCCAGTAGCTCCGGGACAGGGATTATGAACACTGAAGCTTTCTTT
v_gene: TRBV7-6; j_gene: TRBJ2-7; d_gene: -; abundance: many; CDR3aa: CASSLKESYEQYF; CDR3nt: TGTGCCAGCAGCTTAAAGGAATCCTACGAGCAGTACTTC
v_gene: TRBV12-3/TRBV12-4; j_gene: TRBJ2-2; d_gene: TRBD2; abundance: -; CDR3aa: CAWERGLNTGELFF; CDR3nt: TGTGCATGGGAGCGGGGGTTGAACACCGGGGAGCTGTTTTTT
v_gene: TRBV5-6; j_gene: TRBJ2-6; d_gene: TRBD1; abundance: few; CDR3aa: CASRETGPYSGANVLTF; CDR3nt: TGTGCCAGCCGAGAGACAGGGCCTTACTCTGGGGCCAACGTCCTGACTTTC
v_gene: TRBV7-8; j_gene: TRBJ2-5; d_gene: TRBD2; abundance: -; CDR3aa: CASSFRWRGATSAETQYF; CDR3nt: TGTGCCAGCAGCTTTCGATGGCGGGGGGCTACTAGCGCAGAGACCCAGTACTTC
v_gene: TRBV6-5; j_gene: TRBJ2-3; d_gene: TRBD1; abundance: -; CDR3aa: CASSSPTGWGTDTQYF; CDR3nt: TGTGCCAGCAGTTCCCCGACAGGGTGGGGCACAGATACGCAGTATTTT
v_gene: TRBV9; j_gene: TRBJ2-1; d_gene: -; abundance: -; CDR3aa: CASSVDGRPSSYNEQFF; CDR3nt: TGTGCCAGCAGCGTAGATGGTCGGCCGAGCTCCTACAATGAGCAGTTCTTC
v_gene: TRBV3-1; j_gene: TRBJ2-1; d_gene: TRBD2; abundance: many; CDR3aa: CASSQRLAGSGAEQFF; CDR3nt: TGTGCCAGCAGCCAACGACTAGCGGGGTCTGGGGCGGAGCAGTTCTTC
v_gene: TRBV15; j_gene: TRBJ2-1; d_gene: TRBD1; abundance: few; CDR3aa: CATSRDSGQGAYNEQFF; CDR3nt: TGTGCCACCAGCAGAGATTCAGGACAGGGGGCCTACAATGAGCAGTTCTTC
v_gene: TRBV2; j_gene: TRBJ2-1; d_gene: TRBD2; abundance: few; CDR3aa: CASTVGRGDLNEQFF; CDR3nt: TGTGCCAGCACGGTTGGGCGGGGGGACCTTAATGAGCAGTTCTTC
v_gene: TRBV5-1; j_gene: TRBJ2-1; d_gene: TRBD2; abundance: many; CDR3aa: CASSFSGGTYNEQFF; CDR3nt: TGCGCCAGCAGCTTTAGCGGGGGGACCTACAATGAGCAGTTCTTC
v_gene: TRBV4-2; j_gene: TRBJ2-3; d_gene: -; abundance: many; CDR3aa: CASSQVAATDTQYF; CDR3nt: TGTGCCAGCAGCCAAGTCGCGGCGACAGATACGCAGTATTTT
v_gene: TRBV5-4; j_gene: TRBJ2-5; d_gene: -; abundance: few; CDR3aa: CASSLPYPETQYF; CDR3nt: TGTGCCAGCAGCTTGCCTTACCCGGAGACCCAGTACTTC
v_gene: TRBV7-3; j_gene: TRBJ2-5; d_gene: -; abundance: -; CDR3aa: CASSPTPVDRETQYF; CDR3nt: TGTGCCAGCAGCCCGACACCAGTAGATAGGGAGACCCAGTACTTC
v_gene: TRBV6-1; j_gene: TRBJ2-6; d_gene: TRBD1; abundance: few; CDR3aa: CASSRDRGLWGANVLTF; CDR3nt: TGTGCCAGCAGCCGGGACAGGGGACTCTGGGGGGCCAACGTCCTGACTTTC